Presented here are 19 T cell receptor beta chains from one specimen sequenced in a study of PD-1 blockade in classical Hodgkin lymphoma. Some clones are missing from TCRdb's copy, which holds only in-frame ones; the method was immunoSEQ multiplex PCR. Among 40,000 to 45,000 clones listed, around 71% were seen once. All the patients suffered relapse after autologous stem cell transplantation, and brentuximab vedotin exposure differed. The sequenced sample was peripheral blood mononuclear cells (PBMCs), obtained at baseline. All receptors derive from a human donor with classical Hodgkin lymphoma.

CDR3 DNA sequence: TGTGCCATCCGAGATCGGGCGGGAGTAAGCTACGAGCAGTACTTC. It encodes CAIRDRAGVSYEQYF. V usage is TRBV28 and J usage is TRBJ2-7; 7 bases match TRBD2. This CDR3 is built from 15 residues. Germline V gene data show CDR1 as MDHEN and CDR2 as SYDVKM. The junction had 15 bases not matched to a gene; V was cut back by 10 bases and J by 3 bases.

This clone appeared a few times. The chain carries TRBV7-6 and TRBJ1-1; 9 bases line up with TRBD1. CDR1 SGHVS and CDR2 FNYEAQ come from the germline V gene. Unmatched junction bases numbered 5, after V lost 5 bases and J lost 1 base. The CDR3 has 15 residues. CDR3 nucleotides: TGTGCCAGCAGCCCGGGGACAGGGCCGAACACTGAAGCTTTCTTT. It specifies CASSPGTGPNTEAFF.

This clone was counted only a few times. This CDR3 reads CASSQVVGTSGNTIYF. As DNA, the CDR3 is TGCGCCAGCAGCCAAGTCGTGGGGACTTCTGGAAACACCATATATTTT. This rearrangement joins TRBV4-3 to TRBJ1-3; possible D gene TRBD1, 5 bases. This CDR3 region has 16 residues. The germline V gene encodes CDR1 LGHNA and CDR2 YSLEER. Trimming left V 1 base short and J 1 base short, with 11 bases between.

CDR3 in DNA: TGCGCCAGCATCCAAACAGAGGGAGCTTTCTTT. Translated, it gives CASIQTEGAFF. The V gene is TRBV10-1, the J gene TRBJ1-1; unclear D gene. Trimming shortened V by 7 bases and J by 10 bases, and 13 bases separated the two germline ends. Germline lookup yields CDR1 WNHNN and CDR2 SYGVQD (reference sequence). The CDR3 consists of 11 residues.

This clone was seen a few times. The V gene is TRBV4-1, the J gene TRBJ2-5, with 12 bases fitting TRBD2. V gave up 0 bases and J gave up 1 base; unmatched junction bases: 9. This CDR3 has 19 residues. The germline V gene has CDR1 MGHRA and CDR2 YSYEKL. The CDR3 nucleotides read TGCGCCAGCAGCCAAGATAAGGCTAGCGGGGGGGTAGGCCAAGAGACCCAGTACTTC. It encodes CASSQDKASGGVGQETQYF.

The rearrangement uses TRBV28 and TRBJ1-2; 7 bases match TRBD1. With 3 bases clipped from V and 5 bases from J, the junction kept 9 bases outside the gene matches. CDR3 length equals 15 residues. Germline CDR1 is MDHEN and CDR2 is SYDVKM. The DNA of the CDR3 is TGTGCCAGCAGTTTTCTAACAGGGGAGGGGTATGGCTACACCTTC. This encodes CASSFLTGEGYGYTF.

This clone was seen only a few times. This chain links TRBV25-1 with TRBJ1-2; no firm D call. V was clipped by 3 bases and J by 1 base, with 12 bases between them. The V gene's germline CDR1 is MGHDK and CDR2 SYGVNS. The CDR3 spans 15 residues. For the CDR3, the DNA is TGTGCCAGCAGTGACCCACAAAACTTTAACTATGGCTACACCTTC. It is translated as CASSDPQNFNYGYTF.

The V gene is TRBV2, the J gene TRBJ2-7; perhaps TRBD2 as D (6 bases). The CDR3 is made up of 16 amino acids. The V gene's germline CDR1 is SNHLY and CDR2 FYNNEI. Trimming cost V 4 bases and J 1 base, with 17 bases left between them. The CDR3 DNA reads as TGTGCCAGCAGTGGATCCCGGGAGAAGCCTTCCTACGAGCAGTACTTC. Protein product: CASSGSREKPSYEQYF.

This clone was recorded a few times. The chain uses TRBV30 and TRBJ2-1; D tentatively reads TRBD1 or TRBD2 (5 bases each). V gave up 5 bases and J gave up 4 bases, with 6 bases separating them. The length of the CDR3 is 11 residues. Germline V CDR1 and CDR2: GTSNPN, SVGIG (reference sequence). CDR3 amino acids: CAWGGYNEQFF. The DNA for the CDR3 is TGTGCCTGGGGGGGATACAATGAGCAGTTCTTC.

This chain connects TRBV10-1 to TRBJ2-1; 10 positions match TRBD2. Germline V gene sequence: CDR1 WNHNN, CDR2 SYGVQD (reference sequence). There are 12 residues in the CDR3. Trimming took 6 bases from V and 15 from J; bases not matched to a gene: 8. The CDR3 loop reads CASRKGLARPFF. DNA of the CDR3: TGCGCCAGCAGGAAGGGACTAGCGCGGCCGTTCTTC.

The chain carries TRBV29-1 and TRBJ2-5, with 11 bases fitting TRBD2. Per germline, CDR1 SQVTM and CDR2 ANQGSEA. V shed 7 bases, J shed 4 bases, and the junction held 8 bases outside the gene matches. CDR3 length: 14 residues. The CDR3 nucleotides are TGCAGCGCCGAGGCGCTAGCGGGAGGAGAGACCCAGTACTTC. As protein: CSAEALAGGETQYF.

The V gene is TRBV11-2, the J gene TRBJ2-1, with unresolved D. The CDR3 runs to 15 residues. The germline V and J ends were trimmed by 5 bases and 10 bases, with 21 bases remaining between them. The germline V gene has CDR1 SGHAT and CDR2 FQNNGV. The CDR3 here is CASSRITGWEAEQFF. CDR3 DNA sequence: TGTGCCAGCAGCCGTATCACCGGGTGGGAAGCCGAGCAGTTCTTC.

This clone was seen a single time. The CDR3 nucleotides are TGTGCCAGCAGTTACTCAGCCTTATACTCTGGAAACACCATATATTTT. Translation: CASSYSALYSGNTIYF. The chain employs TRBV6-6 and TRBJ1-3; D ambiguous. Germline V gene data show CDR1 as MNHNY and CDR2 as SVGAGI (reference sequence). The CDR3 loop spans 16 amino acids. V was shortened by 0 bases and J by 0 bases, with 9 bases between the two germline ends.

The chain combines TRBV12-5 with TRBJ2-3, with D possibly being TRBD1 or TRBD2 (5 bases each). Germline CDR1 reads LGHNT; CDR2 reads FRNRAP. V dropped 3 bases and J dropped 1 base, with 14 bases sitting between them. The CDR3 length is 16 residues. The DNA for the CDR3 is TGTGCTAGTGGTTTCCCAGAGGGGAAGGGCACAGATACGCAGTATTTT. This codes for CASGFPEGKGTDTQYF.

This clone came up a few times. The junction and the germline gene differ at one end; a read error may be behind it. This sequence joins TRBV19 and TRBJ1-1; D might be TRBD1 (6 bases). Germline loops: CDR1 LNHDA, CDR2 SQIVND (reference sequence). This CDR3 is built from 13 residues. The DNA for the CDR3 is TGTGCCAGTAATATACGGGGGCTGGCTGAAGCTTTCTTT. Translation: CASNIRGLAEAFF.

CDR3 sequence reads: CASSYYEQYF. The DNA of the CDR3 is TGTGCCAGCAGTTACTACGAGCAGTACTTC. The V and J genes are TRBV6-5 and TRBJ2-7; D gene unclear. CDR1 is MNHEY, CDR2 SVGAGI, per germline. CDR3 length equals 10 residues. V was pared by 1 base and J by 5 bases, with 0 bases between.

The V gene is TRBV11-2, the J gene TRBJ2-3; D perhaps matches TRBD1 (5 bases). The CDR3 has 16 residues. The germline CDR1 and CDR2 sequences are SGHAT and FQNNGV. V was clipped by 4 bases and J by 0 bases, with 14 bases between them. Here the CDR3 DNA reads TGTGCCAGCAGCTCAGGGTACGCAGGGAGCACAGATACGCAGTATTTT. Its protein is CASSSGYAGSTDTQYF. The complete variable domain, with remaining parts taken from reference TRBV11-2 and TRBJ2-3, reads EAGVAQSPRYKIIEKRQSVAFWCNPISGHATLYWYQQILGQGPKLLIQFQNNGVVDDSQLPKDRFSAERLKGVDSTLKIQPAKLEDSAVYLCASSSGYAGSTDTQYFGPGTRLTVL.

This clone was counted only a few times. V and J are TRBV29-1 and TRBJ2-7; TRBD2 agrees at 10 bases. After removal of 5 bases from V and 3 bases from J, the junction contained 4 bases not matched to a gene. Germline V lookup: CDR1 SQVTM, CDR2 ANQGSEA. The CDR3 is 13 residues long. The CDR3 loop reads CSVRTSGFYEQYF. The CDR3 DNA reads TGCAGCGTTCGGACTAGCGGATTCTACGAGCAGTACTTC.

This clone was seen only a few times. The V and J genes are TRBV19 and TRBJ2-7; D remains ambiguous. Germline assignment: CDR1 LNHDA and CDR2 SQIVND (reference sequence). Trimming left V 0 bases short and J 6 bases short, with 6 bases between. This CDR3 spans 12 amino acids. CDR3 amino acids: CASSIDGFEQYF. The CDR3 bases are TGTGCCAGTAGTATAGACGGGTTCGAGCAGTACTTC.